This T cell receptor beta chain was identified during a study of OX40 agonist ivuxolimab in advanced cancers. For the study at large: Three patients responded partially, comprising one with hepatocellular carcinoma and two with cutaneous melanoma.

The study sampled blood at baseline, cycle 4 day 1, and cycle 7 day 1. A remark on this clone: Antigen: not known.

Overall study findings and caveats: Dose levels from 0.1 to 3.0 mg/kg saw CD4+ and CD8+ blood T cells expand clonally by week 6.

Libraries were prepared by immunoSEQ multiplex PCR; TCRdb keeps only in-frame clonotypes and omits some of them. Of about 26,000 clones listed, 88% are singletons. Deletions cut 5 bases from V and 7 bases from J, with 17 bases between. The CDR3 has 15 residues. Germline CDR1 reads SGHTA; CDR2 reads FQGNSA. The receptor comes from an adult with an advanced solid tumor such as melanoma, head and neck, liver or kidney cancer. Sample: CD4+ or CD8+ T cells sorted from blood, taken in a trial of the OX40 agonist ivuxolimab. The rearrangement uses TRBV7-2 and TRBJ1-4; D not resolved. CDR3 amino acids: CASSQLTGLGEKLFF. CDR3 nucleotide sequence: TGTGCCAGCAGCCAGCTGACGGGCTTGGGTGAAAAACTGTTTTTT.